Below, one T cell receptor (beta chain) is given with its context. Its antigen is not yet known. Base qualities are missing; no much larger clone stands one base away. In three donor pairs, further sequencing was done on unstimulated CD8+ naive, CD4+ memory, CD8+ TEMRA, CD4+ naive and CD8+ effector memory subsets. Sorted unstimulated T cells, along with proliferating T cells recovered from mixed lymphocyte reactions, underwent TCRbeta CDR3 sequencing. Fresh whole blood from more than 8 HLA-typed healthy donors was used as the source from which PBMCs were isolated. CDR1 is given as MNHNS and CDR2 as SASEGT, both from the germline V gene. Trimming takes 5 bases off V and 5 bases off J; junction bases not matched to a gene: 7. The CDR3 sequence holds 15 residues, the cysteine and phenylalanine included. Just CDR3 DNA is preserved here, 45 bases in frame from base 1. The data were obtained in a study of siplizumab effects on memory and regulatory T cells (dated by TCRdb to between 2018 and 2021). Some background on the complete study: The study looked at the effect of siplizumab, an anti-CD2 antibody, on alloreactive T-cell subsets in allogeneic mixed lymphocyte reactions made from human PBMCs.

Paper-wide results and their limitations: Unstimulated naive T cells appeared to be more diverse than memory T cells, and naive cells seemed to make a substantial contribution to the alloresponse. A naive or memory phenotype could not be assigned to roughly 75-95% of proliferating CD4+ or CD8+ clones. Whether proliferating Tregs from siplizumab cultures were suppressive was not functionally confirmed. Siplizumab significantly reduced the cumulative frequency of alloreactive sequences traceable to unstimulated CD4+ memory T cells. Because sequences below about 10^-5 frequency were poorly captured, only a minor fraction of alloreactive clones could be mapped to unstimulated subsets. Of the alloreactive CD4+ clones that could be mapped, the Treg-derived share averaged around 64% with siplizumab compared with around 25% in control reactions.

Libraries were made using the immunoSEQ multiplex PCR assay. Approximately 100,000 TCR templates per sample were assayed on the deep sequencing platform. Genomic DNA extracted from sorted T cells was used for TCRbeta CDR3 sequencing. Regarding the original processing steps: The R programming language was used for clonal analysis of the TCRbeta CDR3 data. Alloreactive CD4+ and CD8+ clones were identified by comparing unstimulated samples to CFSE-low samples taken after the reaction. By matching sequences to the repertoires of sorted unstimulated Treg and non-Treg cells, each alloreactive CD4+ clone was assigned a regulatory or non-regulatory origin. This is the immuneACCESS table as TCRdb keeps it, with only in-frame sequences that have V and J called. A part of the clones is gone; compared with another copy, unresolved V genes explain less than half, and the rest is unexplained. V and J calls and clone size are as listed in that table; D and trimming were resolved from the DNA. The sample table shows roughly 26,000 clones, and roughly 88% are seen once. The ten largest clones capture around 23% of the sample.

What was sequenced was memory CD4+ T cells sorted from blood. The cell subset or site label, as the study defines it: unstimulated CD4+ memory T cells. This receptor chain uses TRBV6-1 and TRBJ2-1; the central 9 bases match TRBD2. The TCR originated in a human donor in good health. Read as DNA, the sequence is TGTGCCAGCAGTCGACTAGCGGTATACCACAATGAGCAGTTCTTC. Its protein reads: CASSRLAVYHNEQFF.